Each of the 30 T cell receptor beta chains below was sequenced from the same sample in a study of blood T cell repertoires in COVID-19 (dated by TCRdb to the early 2020s). Receptors were amplified or captured by the immunoSEQ multiplex PCR assay. TCRdb took over this immuneACCESS table, retaining in-frame rearrangements with V and J assigned. Such tables are incomplete; in checked studies, under half of the missing clones stem from an unresolved V gene, and the remainder is unexplained. The sample data list fewer than 350,000 clones, and roughly 91% of these were observed just once. The ten biggest clones cover 2.3% of the sample. Sequenced input: PBMCs or T cells enriched from blood (not recorded which). The receptors shown here come from a woman between 40 and 55 years old with acute COVID-19.

J is TRBJ1-6 and V is TRBV28; 7 positions match TRBD1. This CDR3 spans 18 amino acids. V trimming: 8 bases; J trimming: 0 bases; junction bases outside the gene matches: 13. Germline V gene data show CDR1 as MDHEN and CDR2 as SYDVKM. CDR3: CASAGQAARGSYNSPLHF. DNA for the CDR3: TGTGCCAGCGCTGGACAGGCCGCAAGGGGCTCCTATAATTCACCCCTCCACTTT. Combining the CDR3 with reference TRBV28 and TRBJ1-6 gives the whole variable domain DVKVTQSSRYLVKRTGEKVFLECVQDMDHENMFWYRQDPGLGLRLIYFSYDVKMKEKGDIPEGYSVSREKKERFSLILESASTNQTSMYLCASAGQAARGSYNSPLHFGNGTRLTVT.

This sequence joins TRBV11-3 and TRBJ2-7; D remains unclear. The CDR3 is made up of 14 amino acids. Germline assignment: CDR1 SGHNT and CDR2 YENEEA. V was trimmed by 2 bases and J by 0 bases, leaving 8 bases between them. This chain's CDR3 is CASSLISSSYEQYF. The DNA of the CDR3 is TGTGCCAGCAGCTTAATCTCGAGCTCCTACGAGCAGTACTTC.

The J gene is TRBJ1-2, the V gene TRBV28, with 7 bases fitting TRBD1. V was pared by 5 bases and J by 10 bases, with 16 bases of the junction left unmatched. This CDR3 has 15 residues. The germline V gene has CDR1 MDHEN and CDR2 SYDVKM. CDR3 bases: TGTGCCAGCAGTCTGGTGGTTGGGACAGCATTTGACTACACCTTC. Translated, it gives CASSLVVGTAFDYTF.

The chain uses TRBV6-1 and TRBJ1-5; no clear D gene. The CDR3 is made up of 15 amino acids. V was clipped by 2 bases and J by 5 bases, with 13 bases between them. From germline, CDR1 is MNHNS and CDR2 SASEGT. The chain's CDR3 is CASSENKGGHQPQHF. In nucleotides, the CDR3 is TGTGCCAGCAGTGAAAATAAAGGCGGGCATCAGCCCCAGCATTTT.

V is TRBV11-2 and J is TRBJ1-4; D gene unclear. The CDR3 length is 17 residues. Germline V gives CDR1 SGHAT, CDR2 FQNNGV. V gave up 5 bases and J gave up 0 bases, with 16 bases separating them. CDR3 DNA sequence: TGTGCCAGCAGCCCGAGGGCGGGTACCGCAACTAATGAAAAACTGTTTTTT. This gives the protein CASSPRAGTATNEKLFF.

For the CDR3, the DNA is TGTGCCTGGAACCCAGGGGCGGAAACTGGGGCCAACGTCCTGACTTTC. Translation gives CAWNPGAETGANVLTF. The chain employs TRBV30 and TRBJ2-6; tentatively, D is TRBD1 (6 bases). Trimming removed 4 bases at V and 2 bases at J, with 15 bases between. Germline V gene sequence: CDR1 GTSNPN, CDR2 SVGIG (reference sequence). This CDR3 spans 16 amino acids.

V is TRBV13 and J is TRBJ2-5; 10 nucleotides agree with TRBD1. CDR1 and CDR2 (germline): PRHDT, FYEKMQ (reference sequence). The CDR3 sequence is 17 residues long. With V trimmed by 8 bases and J by 0 bases, 12 bases remained unmatched. The CDR3 region has the DNA TGTGCCAGCTCCCTTGGAGGGGGGACAGGGGACCAAGAGACCCAGTACTTC. Its protein product is CASSLGGGTGDQETQYF.

The chain uses TRBV30 and TRBJ1-2; the D gene is possibly TRBD1 (5 bases). Trimming took off 3 bases at V and 5 bases at J, with 13 bases between the two ends. The CDR3 runs to 13 residues. Germline V gene sequence: CDR1 GTSNPN, CDR2 SVGIG (reference sequence). The CDR3 loop reads CAWRIRAEYGYTF. In DNA, the CDR3 is TGTGCCTGGAGAATCAGGGCGGAATATGGCTACACCTTC.

Turning to this clone: An end of the junction differs from the germline gene, which may be a read error. The chain joins TRBV11-2 to TRBJ2-7; TRBD1 matches at 8 bases. This CDR3 contains 13 residues. Germline V gene lookup returns CDR1 SGHAT and CDR2 FQNNGV. The CDR3 sequence: CASKFRGPYGQYF. The CDR3 DNA sequence: TGTGCCAGCAAGTTCAGGGGGCCGTACGGGCAGTACTTC. Looking up the rest from reference TRBV11-2 and TRBJ2-7 gives the full variable domain: EAGVAQSPRYKIIEKRQSVAFWCNPISGHATLYWYQQILGQGPKLLIQFQNNGVVDDSQLPKDRFSAERLKGVDSTLKIQPAKLEDSAVYLCASKFRGPYGQYFGPGTRLTVT.

The CDR3 bases are TGCGCCAGCAGCCCCCTAGGTGCGGCAGGGCTTAGATCACCCCTCCACTTT. Translated: CASSPLGAAGLRSPLHF. The rearrangement uses TRBV4-1 and TRBJ1-6, with TRBD1 as a possible D gene (5 bases). The V end was cut by 4 bases, the J end by 10 bases, with 23 bases between. CDR3 length: 17 amino acids. Germline CDR1 is MGHRA and CDR2 is YSYEKL.

V is TRBV30 and J is TRBJ1-1, with a tentative D call TRBD1 (6 bases). The CDR3 length is 19 residues. CDR1 and CDR2 from the germline V gene are GTSNPN and SVGIG (reference sequence). V lost 0 bases, J lost 3 bases, and 26 bases lay in between. The CDR3, as DNA: TGTGCCTGGAGTGTACAAAGGGGGGGGCCAGAGAAGCCCGACACTGAAGCTTTCTTT. As protein: CAWSVQRGGPEKPDTEAFF. The whole variable domain, filled in from reference TRBV30 and TRBJ1-1, reads SQTIHQWPATLVQPVGSPLSLECTVEGTSNPNLYWYRQAAGRGLQLLFYSVGIGQISSEVPQNLSASRPQDRQFILSSKKLLLSDSGFYLCAWSVQRGGPEKPDTEAFFGQGTRLTVV.

V usage is TRBV5-1 and J usage is TRBJ2-7; 11 bases are a match to TRBD1. The CDR3 covers 16 residues. Looked up from germline, CDR1 is SGHRS and CDR2 is YFSETQ. V lost 0 bases and J lost 3; bases outside the gene matches: 5. CDR3 DNA: TGCGCCAGCAGCTTGGCCTTTGGGACAGGGGGCTACGAGCAGTACTTC. Translating gives CASSLAFGTGGYEQYF.

This clone was picked up one time. The chain employs TRBV30 and TRBJ2-3, with D perhaps TRBD1 (5 bases). The CDR3 is 13 residues long. CDR1 is GTSNPN, CDR2 SVGIG, per germline (reference sequence). V was clipped by 0 bases and J by 4 bases, with 8 bases between them. This chain's CDR3 is CAWSVLGADTQYF. CDR3 bases: TGTGCCTGGAGTGTATTAGGGGCAGATACGCAGTATTTT. Full variable domain (rest looked up from reference TRBV30 and TRBJ2-3): SQTIHQWPATLVQPVGSPLSLECTVEGTSNPNLYWYRQAAGRGLQLLFYSVGIGQISSEVPQNLSASRPQDRQFILSSKKLLLSDSGFYLCAWSVLGADTQYFGPGTRLTVL.

There are a few counts of this clone. The chain couples TRBV5-4 to TRBJ2-7; 8 bases are shared with TRBD1. There are 16 residues in the CDR3. The germline CDR1 and CDR2 sequences are SGHNT and YYREEE (reference sequence). Trimming took 4 bases from V and 4 from J; bases not matched to a gene: 13. CDR3 nucleotide sequence: TGTGCCAGCAGCACCCCCCAGGGGGCTTTGAGATACGAGCAGTACTTC. Amino acids: CASSTPQGALRYEQYF. The full variable domain, with the rest looked up from reference TRBV5-4 and TRBJ2-7, is ETGVTQSPTHLIKTRGQQVTLRCSSQSGHNTVSWYQQALGQGPQFIFQYYREEENGRGNFPPRFSGLQFPNYSSELNVNALELDDSALYLCASSTPQGALRYEQYFGPGTRLTVT.

This chain's CDR3 is CATSAYTGELFF. In nucleotides, the CDR3 is TGTGCCACCAGTGCCTACACCGGGGAGCTGTTTTTT. V is TRBV24-1 and J is TRBJ2-2; D unresolved. V was pared by 5 bases and J by 3 bases, with 3 bases between. This CDR3 spans 12 amino acids. The germline gives CDR1 KGHDR, CDR2 SFDVKD.

The CDR3 coding sequence is TGTGCCAGCAGTTTATTGACCCGGGATAATTCACCCCTCCACTTT. It encodes CASSLLTRDNSPLHF. This rearrangement joins TRBV27 to TRBJ1-6, with D hard to call. Germline values: CDR1 MNHEY, CDR2 SMNVEV (reference sequence). This CDR3 has 15 amino acids. V lost 1 base and J 5 bases, leaving 9 bases between the germline ends.

The V gene is TRBV7-2, the J gene TRBJ1-2, with a weak D call TRBD1 (5 bases). Germline assignment: CDR1 SGHTA and CDR2 FQGNSA. Between the trimmed V and J ends, which lost 5 bases and 2 bases, there was a span of 24 bases. The CDR3 sequence is 18 residues long. This chain's CDR3 is CASSLGRGLMRDNYGYTF. DNA for the CDR3: TGTGCCAGCAGCCTAGGTCGGGGACTGATGAGGGACAACTATGGCTACACCTTC.

This clone was picked up many times. This sequence joins TRBV11-3 and TRBJ2-1, with 9 bases lining up with TRBD2. This CDR3 spans 14 amino acids. Germline values: CDR1 SGHNT, CDR2 YENEEA. With V trimmed by 1 base and J by 10 bases, 5 bases remained unmatched. The CDR3 sequence is CASSLGRREGEQFF. For the CDR3, the DNA is TGTGCCAGCAGCTTAGGCCGGCGGGAGGGGGAGCAGTTCTTC.

The J gene is TRBJ2-7, the V gene TRBV27; perhaps TRBD1 as D (6 bases). V was cut by 4 bases and J by 6 bases, with 16 bases left in between. The CDR3 runs 14 residues. The germline CDR1 and CDR2 sequences are MNHEY and SMNVEV (reference sequence). CDR3 sequence: CASSSNRERGEQYF. DNA for the CDR3: TGTGCCAGCAGTTCCAACAGGGAACGAGGCGAGCAGTACTTC.

The V and J genes are TRBV7-9 and TRBJ2-5; D is perhaps TRBD1 (5 bases). The germline V gene encodes CDR1 SEHNR and CDR2 FQNEAQ (reference sequence). This CDR3 contains 14 residues. The V gene lost 6 bases and the J gene lost 2 bases, with 13 bases spanning the gap. The CDR3 sequence is CASSSVRGQETQYF. CDR3 nucleotide sequence: TGTGCCAGCAGTTCGGTTAGGGGACAAGAGACCCAGTACTTC.

The CDR3 region has the DNA TGCGCCAGCAGCTTGGAGGCGGAGCGAGGGGAGCTGTTTTTT. Translated: CASSLEAERGELFF. The chain joins TRBV5-1 to TRBJ2-2; D not resolved. This CDR3 contains 14 residues. V was trimmed by 0 bases and J by 8 bases, leaving 11 bases between them. Germline values: CDR1 SGHRS, CDR2 YFSETQ.

The rearrangement links TRBV7-2 to TRBJ1-1; 8 bases align to TRBD1. Looked up from germline, CDR1 is SGHTA and CDR2 is FQGNSA. This CDR3 is built from 14 residues. With V trimmed by 5 bases and J by 5 bases, 7 bases remained unmatched. The CDR3 is CASSPTGGRTEAFF. CDR3 sequence (DNA): TGTGCCAGCAGCCCTACAGGGGGAAGGACTGAAGCTTTCTTT. The complete variable domain, with remaining parts taken from reference TRBV7-2 and TRBJ1-1, reads GAGVSQSPSNKVTEKGKDVELRCDPISGHTALYWYRQSLGQGLEFLIYFQGNSAPDKSGLPSDRFSAERTGGSVSTLTIQRTQQEDSAVYLCASSPTGGRTEAFFGQGTRLTVV.

DNA for the CDR3: TGCGCCAGCAGCTTGGCACAGGGGGGCGGGAGGGACATTCAGTACTTC. This encodes CASSLAQGGGRDIQYF. The chain uses TRBV5-1 and TRBJ2-4, with D perhaps matching TRBD2 (9 bases). Trimming cost V 0 bases and J 8 bases, with 18 bases left between them. The CDR3 runs 16 residues. Germline V gives CDR1 SGHRS, CDR2 YFSETQ.

This clone appeared a few times. The CDR3: CASSEQGRNSPLHF. As DNA, the CDR3 is TGTGCCAGCTCAGAACAGGGTCGAAATTCACCCCTCCACTTT. The gene calls are TRBV2 and TRBJ1-6; a weak D match, TRBD1 (6 bases). This CDR3 has 14 residues. V gave up 8 bases and J gave up 7 bases, with 15 bases separating them. CDR1 and CDR2 (germline): SNHLY, FYNNEI.

The table lists this clone with a count of one. The V gene is TRBV9, the J gene TRBJ1-2; TRBD1 aligns across 9 bases. V lost 6 bases, J lost 2 bases, and 5 bases stayed unmatched. CDR3 length equals 14 residues. The V gene's germline CDR1 is SGDLS and CDR2 YYNGEE. CDR3 residues: CASIAGTGNYGYTF. The CDR3 region has the DNA TGTGCCAGCATCGCGGGGACAGGGAACTATGGCTACACCTTC.

The chain employs TRBV30 and TRBJ2-1; possibly TRBD1 for D (6 bases). CDR1 is GTSNPN, CDR2 SVGIG, per germline (reference sequence). V lost 1 base and J 7 bases, leaving 11 bases between the germline ends. The CDR3 is made up of 13 amino acids. CDR3 region: CAWSGGQSNEQFF. The CDR3 DNA sequence: TGTGCCTGGAGTGGGGGGCAGTCAAATGAGCAGTTCTTC.

This chain links TRBV6-2 or TRBV6-3 with TRBJ2-5, with a weak D call TRBD1 (6 bases). Trimming cost V 5 bases and J 5 bases, with 18 bases left between them. CDR1 MNHEY and CDR2 SVGEGT come from the germline V gene. This CDR3 has 15 amino acids. In DNA, the CDR3 is TGTGCCAGCAGTGGTAAGGGGGTACGGCGGGAGACCCAGTACTTC. Amino acids: CASSGKGVRRETQYF.

The rearrangement uses TRBV4-2 and TRBJ2-3; 8 nucleotides align to TRBD2. Per germline, CDR1 LGHNA and CDR2 YNFKEQ. The CDR3 contains 16 residues. V shed 4 bases and J 2 bases; nucleotides not matched to a gene: 8. Written as DNA, the CDR3 is TGTGCCAGCAGCCCCCGAGCGGGGGACTACACAGATACGCAGTATTTT. Its translation: CASSPRAGDYTDTQYF.

The chain uses TRBV5-1 and TRBJ1-4; 7 bases match TRBD1. The J segment lost 3 bases and the V segment lost 4 bases, leaving 6 bases of the junction unmatched. The CDR3 totals 15 residues. Germline V gene sequence: CDR1 SGHRS, CDR2 YFSETQ. The DNA of the CDR3 is TGCGCCAGCAGCCCGGGGGACAGATCTAATGAAAAACTGTTTTTT. This translates into CASSPGDRSNEKLFF.

The chain combines TRBV7-8 with TRBJ2-7, with 7 positions matching TRBD2. CDR1 SGHVS and CDR2 FQNEAQ come from the germline V gene. The CDR3 runs 15 residues. Trimming took 2 bases from V and 2 from J; bases not matched to a gene: 6. CDR3 sequence (DNA): TGTGCCAGCAGCTTACCGCGGGAGCAAACCTACGAGCAGTACTTC. Protein: CASSLPREQTYEQYF.